The 32 T cell receptor beta chains below were found in one sample sequenced in a study of blood T cell repertoires in COVID-19. Method: immunoSEQ multiplex PCR; TCRdb's copy keeps in-frame clones and lacks some. Among about 45,000 clones listed, 87% were seen once. The sample consisted of peripheral blood. These receptors all come from a woman of 80 years or more in a cohort sampled during active or convalescent COVID-19.

This chain uses TRBV4-1 with TRBJ1-3; D not certain. V dropped 1 base and J dropped 0 bases, with 13 bases sitting between them. CDR1 is MGHRA and CDR2 is YSYEKL in the germline V gene. The CDR3 consists of 17 residues. DNA of the CDR3: TGCGCCAGCAGCCAAGCCCTAACGGGAAGCTCTGGAAACACCATATATTTT. Translated: CASSQALTGSSGNTIYF.

As for this clone: The sample carries other DNA sequences with the same CDR3. This chain connects TRBV18 to TRBJ1-1; D might be TRBD1 (6 bases). The V gene lost 3 bases and the J gene lost 1 base, with 9 bases spanning the gap. From germline, CDR1 is KGHSH and CDR2 LQKENI. CDR3 length: 14 residues. CDR3 coding DNA: TGTGCCAGCTCACCCGGACAGTCGAACACTGAAGCTTTCTTT. It yields the protein CASSPGQSNTEAFF.

The count of this clone is one. Here the CDR3 DNA reads TGTGCCAGCAACCCCGGGACAGGGGTGTACGAGCAGTACTTC. This encodes CASNPGTGVYEQYF. The chain carries TRBV6-5 and TRBJ2-7; 10 nucleotides agree with TRBD1. Germline CDR1 and CDR2: MNHEY and SVGAGI. Germline trimming cut 7 bases from V and 4 bases from J; bases unmatched to any gene: 7. This CDR3 region has 14 residues.

The rearrangement links TRBV4-3 to TRBJ1-1, with D tentatively TRBD1 (5 bases). V was pared by 1 base and J by 9 bases, with 18 bases between. Germline CDR1 is LGHNA and CDR2 is YSLEER. This CDR3 is built from 15 residues. The CDR3 loop is CASSQAPTVSIQAFF. In DNA form, the CDR3 reads TGCGCCAGCAGCCAAGCCCCGACAGTTTCGATACAAGCTTTCTTT.

The J gene is TRBJ1-5, the V gene TRBV6-2 or TRBV6-3; D not certain. Trimming stripped 4 bases from V and 1 base from J, with 5 bases between. Germline CDR1 MNHEY, CDR2 SVGEGT. The CDR3 spans 13 residues. CDR3 in amino acids: CASSFGSNQPQHF. As DNA, the CDR3 is TGTGCCAGCAGTTTCGGGAGCAATCAGCCCCAGCATTTT.

The genes are TRBV9 and TRBJ1-1, with unresolved D. From germline, CDR1 is SGDLS and CDR2 YYNGEE. Between the trimmed V and J ends, which lost 0 bases and 5 bases, there was a span of 11 bases. This CDR3 spans 14 amino acids. The CDR3 spells CASSVAPGETEAFF. The CDR3 DNA reads as TGTGCCAGCAGCGTAGCCCCTGGAGAGACTGAAGCTTTCTTT. The full variable domain, with the rest looked up from reference TRBV9 and TRBJ1-1, is DSGVTQTPKHLITATGQRVTLRCSPRSGDLSVYWYQQSLDQGLQFLIQYYNGEERAKGNILERFSAQQFPDLHSELNLSSLELGDSALYFCASSVAPGETEAFFGQGTRLTVV.

The chain is built from TRBV30 and TRBJ2-7, with D possibly being TRBD2 (5 bases). The germline V and J ends were trimmed by 7 bases and 0 bases, with 19 bases remaining between them. From germline, CDR1 is GTSNPN and CDR2 SVGIG (reference sequence). The CDR3 consists of 15 residues. CDR3 DNA: TGTGCCTCATCTGGAGGCTTTCAGAGCTCCTACGAGCAGTACTTC. It specifies CASSGGFQSSYEQYF.

V is TRBV2 and J is TRBJ2-5, with 10 bases fitting TRBD1. CDR1 and CDR2 (germline): SNHLY, FYNNEI. Germline trimming cut 1 base from V and 7 bases from J; bases unmatched to any gene: 3. This CDR3 comprises 14 residues. For the CDR3, the DNA is TGTGCCAGCAGTGAAGTCGGGGACAGGGGGACCCAGTACTTC. It yields the protein CASSEVGDRGTQYF.

The chain uses TRBV3-1 (or the pseudogene TRBV3-2) and TRBJ2-5; possibly TRBD1 for D (6 bases). Deletions cut 5 bases from V and 4 bases from J, with 20 bases between. This CDR3 spans 16 amino acids. CDR1 is LGHDT, CDR2 YNNKEL, per germline (reference sequence). The DNA for the CDR3 is TGTGCCAGCAGCTCAGAAACTGAACAGGGCGGAGAGACCCAGTACTTC. It codes for CASSSETEQGGETQYF.

The chain uses TRBV3-1 (or the pseudogene TRBV3-2) and TRBJ2-5; D is unclear. CDR3 length: 14 amino acids. Germline-derived CDR1 and CDR2 are LGHDT and YNNKEL (reference sequence). The germline V and J ends were trimmed by 2 bases and 2 bases, with 9 bases remaining between them. The CDR3: CASSQLGVQETQYF. The CDR3 DNA is TGTGCCAGCAGCCAATTGGGCGTACAAGAGACCCAGTACTTC.

This clone was counted a single time. The chain recombines TRBV29-1 with TRBJ2-5; D might be TRBD2 (7 bases). CDR1 is SQVTM, CDR2 ANQGSEA, per germline. The CDR3 runs 12 residues. V was clipped by 2 bases and J by 5 bases, with 9 bases between them. CDR3 in DNA: TGCAGCGTTGAAAAGGGGGGGGAGACCCAGTACTTC. Translated, it gives CSVEKGGETQYF.

This rearrangement joins TRBV7-8 to TRBJ2-7; TRBD1 aligns across 11 bases. CDR3 size: 18 residues. V lost 1 base to trimming and J lost 3 bases; unmatched junction nucleotides: 11. In germline, CDR1 is SGHVS, CDR2 FQNEAQ. CDR3 amino acids: CASSLVGLQGQGVYEQYF. CDR3 bases: TGTGCCAGCAGCTTAGTCGGACTTCAGGGACAGGGGGTCTACGAGCAGTACTTC.

J is TRBJ1-2 and V is TRBV9; 7 nucleotides align to TRBD1. V gave up 3 bases and J gave up 1 base; unmatched junction bases: 3. Germline V lookup: CDR1 SGDLS, CDR2 YYNGEE. The CDR3 is 14 amino acids. Here the CDR3 reads CASSATGNNYGYTF. In DNA form, the CDR3 reads TGTGCCAGCAGCGCGACAGGGAATAACTATGGCTACACCTTC.

The chain links TRBV6-1 to TRBJ1-5; no clear D. Trimming removed 1 base at V and 0 bases at J, with 13 bases between. The CDR3 extends over 17 amino acids. CDR1 and CDR2 from the germline V gene are MNHNS and SASEGT. The CDR3 DNA follows: TGTGCCAGCAGTGAAGGGCGCCGGAGAAATAGCAATCAGCCCCAGCATTTT. It is translated as CASSEGRRRNSNQPQHF.

This sequence joins TRBV18 and TRBJ2-1; TRBD2 is a possible D gene (5 bases). The CDR3 loop spans 17 amino acids. Trimming removed 0 bases at V and 2 bases at J, with 14 bases between. Per germline, CDR1 KGHSH and CDR2 LQKENI. The CDR3 loop is CASSPPVGSGTYNEQFF. Written as DNA, the CDR3 is TGTGCCAGCTCACCACCCGTAGGGAGCGGAACCTACAATGAGCAGTTCTTC. Full variable domain (rest looked up from reference TRBV18 and TRBJ2-1): NAGVMQNPRHLVRRRGQEARLRCSPMKGHSHVYWYRQLPEEGLKFMVYLQKENIIDESGMPKERFSAEFPKEGPSILRIQQVVRGDSAAYFCASSPPVGSGTYNEQFFGPGTRLTVL.

The chain is built from TRBV7-6 and TRBJ2-2; D gene uncertain. The V end lost 1 base, the J end lost 4 bases, and 10 bases lay between the germline ends. This CDR3 region has 15 residues. Germline lookup yields CDR1 SGHVS and CDR2 FNYEAQ. CDR3 nucleotides: TGTGCCAGCAGCTTAGAAAGTATCGGCACCGGGGAGCTGTTTTTT. Translated: CASSLESIGTGELFF.

V usage is TRBV9 and J usage is TRBJ2-3; 10 positions agree with TRBD2. Germline CDR1 reads SGDLS; CDR2 reads YYNGEE. The CDR3 runs 15 residues. J gave up 3 bases and V 0 bases, and 1 base lay outside the gene matches. In nucleotides, the CDR3 is TGTGCCAGCAGCGTAGGACTAGCGGGTACAGATACGCAGTATTTT. Translation gives CASSVGLAGTDTQYF.

This chain uses TRBV12-3 or TRBV12-4 with TRBJ1-1; D unresolved. V lost 2 bases and J 4 bases, leaving 8 bases between the germline ends. This CDR3 comprises 13 residues. Here the CDR3 DNA reads TGTGCCAGCAGTTTAAGCCTTTCCACTGAAGCTTTCTTT. Protein: CASSLSLSTEAFF.

This rearrangement joins TRBV4-1 to TRBJ2-7; possibly TRBD1 for D (6 bases). Trimming took 5 bases from V and 3 from J, leaving 17 bases between them. Germline CDR1 reads MGHRA; CDR2 reads YSYEKL. The CDR3 consists of 15 residues. Here the CDR3 DNA reads TGCGCCAGCAGCTCACTTGAGGGGACACTCTACGAGCAGTACTTC. This translates into CASSSLEGTLYEQYF.

V is TRBV6-5 and J is TRBJ1-2; no reliable D call. This CDR3 is 13 amino acids long. Trimming pared 0 bases from V and 2 bases from J, leaving 4 bases between. CDR1 MNHEY and CDR2 SVGAGI come from the germline V gene. In DNA form, the CDR3 reads TGTGCCAGCAGTTACTCCGGGAACTATGGCTACACCTTC. Translation gives CASSYSGNYGYTF.

The rearrangement joins TRBV19 to TRBJ1-5; perhaps TRBD1 as D (5 bases). This CDR3 contains 13 residues. The V gene lost 7 bases and the J gene lost 4 bases, with 11 bases spanning the gap. Germline V gives CDR1 LNHDA, CDR2 SQIVND (reference sequence). CDR3 loop: CASMGQGNQPQHF. The CDR3 nucleotides are TGTGCCAGTATGGGGCAGGGAAATCAGCCCCAGCATTTT.

This chain connects TRBV29-1 to TRBJ1-2; 10 nucleotides agree with TRBD1. Germline V gene lookup returns CDR1 SQVTM and CDR2 ANQGSEA. V shed 4 bases, J shed 7 bases, and the junction held 9 bases outside the gene matches. The CDR3 extends over 14 amino acids. CDR3 nucleotides: TGCAGCGTTGGCCGGGGACAGGGGACGGGTGGCTACACCTTC. It codes for CSVGRGQGTGGYTF.

The chain has TRBV30 and TRBJ2-7; tentatively, D is TRBD2 (7 bases). Trimming left V 4 bases short and J 5 bases short, with 18 bases between. The germline V gene encodes CDR1 GTSNPN and CDR2 SVGIG (reference sequence). This CDR3 is built from 14 residues. The CDR3 nucleotides are TGTGCCTGGACCCTGGGCGGGGGCGCCCACGAGCAGTACTTC. Its translation: CAWTLGGGAHEQYF.

The chain combines TRBV7-3 with TRBJ2-1, with TRBD1 identical over 11 bases. CDR3 size: 16 residues. Unmatched junction bases numbered 6, after V lost 5 bases and J lost 3 bases. Germline CDR1 and CDR2: SGHTA and FQGTGA. The CDR3 DNA is TGTGCCAGCAGCGCATCCGGGACAGGGGGCTACAATGAGCAGTTCTTC. It is translated as CASSASGTGGYNEQFF.

The CDR3 DNA sequence: TGTGCCAGCAGCTTAGGGGTCGGGATCGAGCAGTTCTTC. This encodes CASSLGVGIEQFF. The chain is built from TRBV7-2 and TRBJ2-1; the D gene is possibly TRBD2 (5 bases). There are 13 residues in the CDR3. Per germline, CDR1 SGHTA and CDR2 FQGNSA. Trimming pared 1 base from V and 10 bases from J, leaving 11 bases between. The full variable domain, in which reference TRBV7-2 and TRBJ2-1 provide the parts outside the CDR3, is GAGVSQSPSNKVTEKGKDVELRCDPISGHTALYWYRQSLGQGLEFLIYFQGNSAPDKSGLPSDRFSAERTGGSVSTLTIQRTQQEDSAVYLCASSLGVGIEQFFGPGTRLTVL.

The chain is built from TRBV11-3 and TRBJ2-5, with D uncertain. The CDR3 has 16 amino acids. Germline V CDR1 and CDR2: SGHNT, YENEEA. Deletions cut 5 bases from V and 6 bases from J, with 22 bases between. CDR3 sequence reads: CASSPAGLLPPKTQYF. The DNA for the CDR3 is TGTGCCAGCAGCCCCGCCGGTCTATTACCTCCGAAGACCCAGTACTTC.

The chain is built from TRBV18 and TRBJ2-7, with TRBD2 matching over 10 bases. With V trimmed by 4 bases and J by 7 bases, 4 bases remained unmatched. Germline CDR1 KGHSH, CDR2 LQKENI. This CDR3 region has 13 residues. CDR3 protein: CASSLRAGGEQYF. The CDR3, as DNA: TGTGCCAGCTCACTGAGAGCGGGAGGGGAGCAGTACTTC.

The chain joins TRBV15 to TRBJ1-5; possible D gene TRBD1, 5 bases. The V gene's germline CDR1 is LNHNV and CDR2 YYDKDF (reference sequence). Trimming took 0 bases from V and 2 from J, leaving 8 bases between them. The CDR3 extends over 15 amino acids. The DNA for the CDR3 is TGTGCCACCAGCAGAGATCAAGGGGGCAATCAGCCCCAGCATTTT. This sequence encodes CATSRDQGGNQPQHF.

This chain connects TRBV30 to TRBJ2-3, with D possibly TRBD2 on 5 matching bases. Germline V gene lookup returns CDR1 GTSNPN and CDR2 SVGIG (reference sequence). V lost 0 bases and J lost 6, with 7 bases in between. The CDR3 covers 12 residues. In DNA, the CDR3 is TGTGCCTGGAGTGTAACGGGGGATACGCAGTATTTT. Amino acid sequence: CAWSVTGDTQYF.

The chain has TRBV6-1 and TRBJ2-3; 7 nucleotides line up with TRBD1. Germline V gene sequence: CDR1 MNHNS, CDR2 SASEGT. With 2 bases clipped from V and 3 bases from J, the junction kept 8 bases outside the gene matches. The CDR3 has 16 amino acids. CDR3 sequence reads: CASSEREQGSTDTQYF. The CDR3 DNA is TGTGCCAGCAGTGAACGGGAACAGGGGTCTACAGATACGCAGTATTTT.

The V call is TRBV5-5, the J call TRBJ2-1; the D is unclear. The CDR3 covers 16 residues. V was trimmed by 4 bases and J by 0 bases, leaving 14 bases between them. Looked up from germline, CDR1 is SGHKS and CDR2 is YYEKEE (reference sequence). CDR3 sequence (DNA): TGTGCCAGCAGCCCGGAGTCTTTCTCCTCCTACAATGAGCAGTTCTTC. This encodes CASSPESFSSYNEQFF.

This clone was counted between two and nine times. The chain recombines TRBV12-3 or TRBV12-4 with TRBJ2-3, with TRBD1 identical over 7 bases. J lost 6 bases, V lost 6 bases, and 3 bases had no gene match. This CDR3 contains 12 residues. The CDR3 DNA reads TGTGCCAGCAGCCCGGGACAGGATACGCAGTATTTT. Its protein is CASSPGQDTQYF.